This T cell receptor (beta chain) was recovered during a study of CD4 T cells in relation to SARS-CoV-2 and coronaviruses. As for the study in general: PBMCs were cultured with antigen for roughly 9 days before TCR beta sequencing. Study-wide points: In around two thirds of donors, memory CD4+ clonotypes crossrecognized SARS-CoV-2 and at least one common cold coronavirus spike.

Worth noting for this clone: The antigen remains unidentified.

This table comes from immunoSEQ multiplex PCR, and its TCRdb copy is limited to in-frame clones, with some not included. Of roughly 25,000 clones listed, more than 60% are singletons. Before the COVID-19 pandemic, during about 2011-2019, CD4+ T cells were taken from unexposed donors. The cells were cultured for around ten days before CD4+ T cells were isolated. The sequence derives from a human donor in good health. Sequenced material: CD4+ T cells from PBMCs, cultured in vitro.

In DNA, the CDR3 is TGTGCCAGCAGCGGGGGACCGGGACAGGGGAGCTCCTATAATTCACCCCTCCACTTT. Translation gives CASSGGPGQGSSYNSPLHF. This rearrangement joins TRBV9 to TRBJ1-6; TRBD1 agrees at 10 bases. CDR3 size: 19 residues. CDR1 is SGDLS and CDR2 is YYNGEE in the germline V gene. The junction had 9 bases not matched to a gene; V was cut back by 3 bases and J by 0 bases.